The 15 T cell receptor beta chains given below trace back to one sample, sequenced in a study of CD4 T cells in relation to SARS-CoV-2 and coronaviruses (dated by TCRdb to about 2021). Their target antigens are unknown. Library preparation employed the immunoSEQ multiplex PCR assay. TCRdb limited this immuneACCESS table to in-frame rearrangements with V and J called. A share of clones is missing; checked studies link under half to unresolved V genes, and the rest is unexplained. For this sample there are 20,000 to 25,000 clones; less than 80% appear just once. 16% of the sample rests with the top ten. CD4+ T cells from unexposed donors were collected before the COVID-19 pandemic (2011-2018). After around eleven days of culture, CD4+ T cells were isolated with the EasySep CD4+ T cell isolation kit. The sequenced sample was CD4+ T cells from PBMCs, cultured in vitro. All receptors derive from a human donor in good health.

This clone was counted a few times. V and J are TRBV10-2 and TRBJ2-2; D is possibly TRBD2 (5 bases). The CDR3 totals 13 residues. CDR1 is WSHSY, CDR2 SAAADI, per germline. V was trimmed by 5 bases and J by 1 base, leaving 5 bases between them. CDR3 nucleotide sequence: TGCGCCAGCAGTAGCGGGAACACCGGGGAGCTGTTTTTT. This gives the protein CASSSGNTGELFF.

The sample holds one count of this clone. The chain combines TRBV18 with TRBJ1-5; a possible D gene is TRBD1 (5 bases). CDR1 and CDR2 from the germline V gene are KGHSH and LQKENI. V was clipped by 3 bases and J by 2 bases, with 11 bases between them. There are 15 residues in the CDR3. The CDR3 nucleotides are TGTGCCAGCTCACCGGCCGGGACGGGCAATCAGCCCCAGCATTTT. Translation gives CASSPAGTGNQPQHF.

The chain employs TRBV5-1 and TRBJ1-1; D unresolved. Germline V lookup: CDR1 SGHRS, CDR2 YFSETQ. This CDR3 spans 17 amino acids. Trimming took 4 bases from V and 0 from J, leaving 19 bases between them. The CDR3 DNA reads TGCGCCAGCAGCGCCAAAACCGGACCGTCGATGAACACTGAAGCTTTCTTT. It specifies CASSAKTGPSMNTEAFF.

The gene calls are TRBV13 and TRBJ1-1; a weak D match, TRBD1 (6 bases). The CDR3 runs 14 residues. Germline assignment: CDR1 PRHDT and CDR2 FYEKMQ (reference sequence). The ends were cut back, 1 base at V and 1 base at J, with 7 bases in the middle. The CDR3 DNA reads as TGTGCCAGCAGCTTAGAGGACAGGAACACTGAAGCTTTCTTT. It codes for CASSLEDRNTEAFF.

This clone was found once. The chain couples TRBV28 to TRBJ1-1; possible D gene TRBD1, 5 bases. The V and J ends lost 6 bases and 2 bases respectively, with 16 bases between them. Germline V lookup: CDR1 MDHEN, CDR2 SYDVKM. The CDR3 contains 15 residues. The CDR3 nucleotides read TGTGCCAGCAGCCCACCAGGGAGTGGTAACACTGAAGCTTTCTTT. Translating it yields CASSPPGSGNTEAFF.

The CDR3 loop reads CASSVASIGTSVNEQFF. For the CDR3, the DNA is TGTGCCAGCAGCGTAGCTTCCATCGGGACTAGCGTCAATGAGCAGTTCTTC. The chain carries TRBV9 and TRBJ2-1, with 10 bases matching TRBD2. The CDR3 totals 17 residues. Unmatched junction bases numbered 9, after V lost 0 bases and J lost 6 bases. CDR1 is SGDLS, CDR2 YYNGEE, per germline.

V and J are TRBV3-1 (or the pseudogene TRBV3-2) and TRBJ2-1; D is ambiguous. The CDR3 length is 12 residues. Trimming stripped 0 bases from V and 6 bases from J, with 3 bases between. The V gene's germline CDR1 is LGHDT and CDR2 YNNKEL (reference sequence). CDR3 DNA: TGTGCCAGCAGCCAAGAAATCAATGAGCAGTTCTTC. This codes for CASSQEINEQFF.

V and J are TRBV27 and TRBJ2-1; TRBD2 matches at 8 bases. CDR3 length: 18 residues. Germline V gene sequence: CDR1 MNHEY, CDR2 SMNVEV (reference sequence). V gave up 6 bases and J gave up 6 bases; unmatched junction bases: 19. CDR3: CASRHSSGTRNVGNEQFF. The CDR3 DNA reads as TGTGCCAGCAGACATTCCTCCGGGACTAGAAACGTAGGCAATGAGCAGTTCTTC.

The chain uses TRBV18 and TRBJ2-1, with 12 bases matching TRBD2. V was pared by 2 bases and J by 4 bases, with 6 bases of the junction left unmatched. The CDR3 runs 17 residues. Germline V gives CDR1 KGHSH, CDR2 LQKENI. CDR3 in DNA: TGTGCCAGCTCACCAAGGGGAGGGACTAGCGGGTACAATGAGCAGTTCTTC. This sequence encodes CASSPRGGTSGYNEQFF.

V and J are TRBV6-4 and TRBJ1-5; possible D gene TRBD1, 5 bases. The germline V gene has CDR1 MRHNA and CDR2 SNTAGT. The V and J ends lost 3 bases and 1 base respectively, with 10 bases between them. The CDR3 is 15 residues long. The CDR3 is CASSDRAGSNQPQHF. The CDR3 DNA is TGTGCCAGCAGTGATAGGGCAGGGAGCAATCAGCCCCAGCATTTT.

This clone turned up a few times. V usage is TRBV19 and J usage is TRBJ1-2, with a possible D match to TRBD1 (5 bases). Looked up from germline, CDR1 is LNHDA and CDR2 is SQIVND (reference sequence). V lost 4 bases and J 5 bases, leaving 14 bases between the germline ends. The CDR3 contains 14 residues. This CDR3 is CASSNAGTAYGYTF. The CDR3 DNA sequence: TGTGCCAGTAGTAACGCCGGGACGGCGTATGGCTACACCTTC.

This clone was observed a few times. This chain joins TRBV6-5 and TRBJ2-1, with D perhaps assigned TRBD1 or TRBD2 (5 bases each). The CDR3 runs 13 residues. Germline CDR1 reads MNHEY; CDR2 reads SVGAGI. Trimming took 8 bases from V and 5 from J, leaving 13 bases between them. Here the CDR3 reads CASARDGHNEQFF. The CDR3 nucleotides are TGTGCCAGCGCACGGGACGGTCACAATGAGCAGTTCTTC.

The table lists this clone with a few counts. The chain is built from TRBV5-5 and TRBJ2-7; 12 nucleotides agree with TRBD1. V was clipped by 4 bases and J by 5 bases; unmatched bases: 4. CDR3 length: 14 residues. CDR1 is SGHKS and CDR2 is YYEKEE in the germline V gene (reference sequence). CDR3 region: CASSTGTGGDEQYF. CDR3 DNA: TGTGCCAGCAGCACCGGGACAGGGGGCGACGAGCAGTACTTC. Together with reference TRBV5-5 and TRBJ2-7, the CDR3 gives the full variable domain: DAGVTQSPTHLIKTRGQQVTLRCSPISGHKSVSWYQQVLGQGPQFIFQYYEKEERGRGNFPDRFSARQFPNYSSELNVNALLLGDSALYLCASSTGTGGDEQYFGPGTRLTVT.

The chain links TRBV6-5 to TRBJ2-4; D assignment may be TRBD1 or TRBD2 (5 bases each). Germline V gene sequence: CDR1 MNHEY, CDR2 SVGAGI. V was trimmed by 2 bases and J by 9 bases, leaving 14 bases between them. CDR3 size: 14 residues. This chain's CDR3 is CASSYGGSGGIQYF. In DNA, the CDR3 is TGTGCCAGCAGTTACGGGGGTAGTGGTGGCATTCAGTACTTC.

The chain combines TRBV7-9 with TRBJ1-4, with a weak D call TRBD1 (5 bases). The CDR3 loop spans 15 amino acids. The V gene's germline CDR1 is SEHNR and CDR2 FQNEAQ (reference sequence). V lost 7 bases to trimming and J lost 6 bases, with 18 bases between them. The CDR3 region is CASTIRGGADEKLFF. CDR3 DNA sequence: TGTGCCAGCACTATCCGAGGAGGGGCGGATGAAAAACTGTTTTTT.